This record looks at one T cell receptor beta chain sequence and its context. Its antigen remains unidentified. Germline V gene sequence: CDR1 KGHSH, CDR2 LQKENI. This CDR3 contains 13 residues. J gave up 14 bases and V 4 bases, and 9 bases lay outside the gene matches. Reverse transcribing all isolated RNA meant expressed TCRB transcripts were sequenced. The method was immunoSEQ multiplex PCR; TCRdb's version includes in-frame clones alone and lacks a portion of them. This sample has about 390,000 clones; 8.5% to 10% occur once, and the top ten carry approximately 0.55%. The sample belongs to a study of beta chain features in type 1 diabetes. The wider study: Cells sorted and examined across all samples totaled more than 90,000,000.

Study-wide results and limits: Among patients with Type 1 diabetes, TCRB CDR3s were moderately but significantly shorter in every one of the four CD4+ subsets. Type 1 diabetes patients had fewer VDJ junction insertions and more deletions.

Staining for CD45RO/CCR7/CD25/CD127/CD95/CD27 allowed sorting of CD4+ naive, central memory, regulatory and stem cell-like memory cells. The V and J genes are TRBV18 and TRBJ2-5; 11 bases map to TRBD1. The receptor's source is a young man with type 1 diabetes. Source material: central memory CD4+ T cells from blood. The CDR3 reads CASSQTVDRGQYF. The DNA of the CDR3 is TGTGCCAGCTCACAAACTGTGGACAGGGGGCAATACTTC.